The 21 T cell receptor beta chains below all came from one sample that was sequenced in a study of neurological immune-mediated disorders. TCRdb reprocessed the 5' RACE reads with MiXCR, giving one entry per CDR3 protein. Of more than 13,000 distinct CDR3 sequences in the sample, 10% are singletons; the top ten hold 24%. The material sequenced was PBMCs. These receptor sequences come from a woman aged 40 to 50 in good health.

At least ten counts were recorded for this clonotype. This rearrangement joins TRBV20-1 to TRBJ2-3, with D possibly TRBD2 on 7 matching bases. This CDR3 is built from 15 residues. Per germline, CDR1 DFQATT and CDR2 SNEGSKA (reference sequence). The ends were cut back, 6 bases at V and 1 base at J, with 17 bases in the middle. The CDR3 protein is CSAMEGGVGTDTQYF. The CDR3 region has the DNA TGCAGTGCCATGGAGGGGGGGGTGGGCACAGATACGCAGTATTTT.

This clonotype is judged medium-sized (0.01 to 0.1%). The chain combines TRBV9 with TRBJ1-2; D unclear. The CDR3 spans 13 residues. Germline loops: CDR1 SGDLS, CDR2 YYNGEE. V dropped 3 bases and J dropped 4 bases, with 10 bases sitting between them. For the CDR3, the DNA is TGTGCCAGCAGCGCCGACGGTATCTATGGCTACACCTTC. Protein: CASSADGIYGYTF.

This clonotype was found many times. This chain uses TRBV12-3 or TRBV12-4 with TRBJ2-3; TRBD2 matches 10 bases. This CDR3 comprises 12 residues. V lost 5 bases, J lost 9 bases, and 2 bases stayed unmatched. CDR3 in amino acids: CASSETSGTQYF. CDR3 nucleotides: TGTGCCAGCAGTGAGACTAGCGGGACGCAGTATTTT.

This clonotype has ten or more counts. The chain recombines TRBV7-9 with TRBJ2-5; D is perhaps TRBD1 (5 bases). Germline loops: CDR1 SEHNR, CDR2 FQNEAQ (reference sequence). Trimming stripped 3 bases from V and 2 bases from J, with 19 bases between. The CDR3 covers 17 residues. The CDR3 loop is CASSFGRIARTQETQYF. The CDR3 DNA reads as TGTGCCAGCAGCTTTGGGCGGATTGCACGGACACAAGAGACCCAGTACTTC.

This clonotype was counted ten times or more. The rearrangement links TRBV28 to TRBJ2-5; 7 bases are a match to TRBD2. The CDR3 contains 15 residues. Germline V gene data show CDR1 as MDHEN and CDR2 as SYDVKM. V lost 2 bases to trimming and J lost 7 bases; unmatched junction nucleotides: 10. The CDR3 region is CASSLGRRGKGTQYF. The CDR3 region has the DNA TGTGCCAGCAGTTTAGGCAGGCGGGGGAAGGGGACCCAGTACTTC. Filled out from reference TRBV28 and TRBJ2-5, the complete variable domain reads DVKVTQSSRYLVKRTGEKVFLECVQDMDHENMFWYRQDPGLGLRLIYFSYDVKMKEKGDIPEGYSVSREKKERFSLILESASTNQTSMYLCASSLGRRGKGTQYFGPGTRLLVL.

In this sample, this clonotype turned up many times. The rearrangement uses TRBV15 and TRBJ1-1; no clear D gene. This CDR3 has 13 amino acids. The V gene lost 3 bases and the J gene lost 1 base, with 6 bases spanning the gap. Germline V gene lookup returns CDR1 LNHNV and CDR2 YYDKDF (reference sequence). CDR3 residues: CATSRVKNTEAFF. The CDR3 bases are TGTGCCACCAGCAGGGTGAAGAACACTGAAGCTTTCTTT.

This clonotype came up many times. CDR3 in amino acids: CSIRDGSGSEKLFF. CDR3 coding DNA: TGCAGTATCAGGGATGGGTCGGGCTCGGAAAAACTGTTTTTT. The chain carries TRBV20-1 and TRBJ1-4; TRBD1 is a possible D gene (5 bases). The CDR3 length is 14 residues. Germline-derived CDR1 and CDR2 are DFQATT and SNEGSKA (reference sequence). Trimming left V 8 bases short and J 8 bases short, with 21 bases between.

This clonotype was observed at least ten times. The chain recombines TRBV5-1 with TRBJ2-2; the match to TRBD1 covers 7 bases. This CDR3 region has 16 residues. After removal of 1 base from V and 2 bases from J, the junction contained 5 bases not matched to a gene. CDR1 and CDR2 (germline): SGHRS, YFSETQ. DNA for the CDR3: TGCGCCAGCAGCTTGCAGCCAGGGGGAAACACCGGGGAGCTGTTTTTT. Protein product: CASSLQPGGNTGELFF.

This clonotype was counted ten times or more. The chain combines TRBV5-6 with TRBJ2-6; 7 bases align to TRBD2. V was pared by 3 bases and J by 0 bases, with 9 bases of the junction left unmatched. Germline V lookup: CDR1 SGHDT, CDR2 YYEEEE. The CDR3 spans 18 residues. Here the CDR3 reads CASSSRRLANSGANVLTF. The CDR3 coding sequence is TGTGCCAGCAGCTCACGCCGACTAGCCAACTCTGGGGCCAACGTCCTGACTTTC.

V gene TRBV6-5 combines with J gene TRBJ2-2; TRBD2 might be the D (6 bases). The V end lost 7 bases, the J end lost 0 bases, and 15 bases lay between the germline ends. The CDR3 is 16 residues long. From germline, CDR1 is MNHEY and CDR2 SVGAGI. The CDR3 coding sequence is TGTGCCAGCACCCTCATGGAGCGGGCGAACACCGGGGAGCTGTTTTTT. This translates into CASTLMERANTGELFF.

This clonotype came up many times. This rearrangement joins TRBV18 to TRBJ1-4; D is perhaps TRBD1 (6 bases). Trimming stripped 3 bases from V and 8 bases from J, with 16 bases between. The germline V gene has CDR1 KGHSH and CDR2 LQKENI. This CDR3 region has 15 residues. The CDR3 nucleotides are TGTGCCAGCTCACCCGGGAACAGGGCAGGAGAAAAACTGTTTTTT. The encoded protein is CASSPGNRAGEKLFF.

This clonotype was detected many times. This CDR3 is CASSWGADYSNQPQHF. CDR3 nucleotide sequence: TGTGCCAGCAGCTGGGGGGCGGACTATAGCAATCAGCCCCAGCATTTT. The V gene is TRBV11-2, the J gene TRBJ1-5; possible D gene TRBD1, 6 bases. This CDR3 contains 16 residues. V lost 4 bases and J 0 bases, leaving 13 bases between the germline ends. Germline V gene sequence: CDR1 SGHAT, CDR2 FQNNGV.

This clonotype was picked up many times. Compared with germline, one end of the junction differs, possibly owing to a read error. The rearrangement uses TRBV18 and TRBJ2-3, with TRBD1 matching over 9 bases. The CDR3 consists of 16 residues. Germline CDR1 KGHSH, CDR2 LQKENI. CDR3 amino acids: CASSPQGAPFTDTQYF. CDR3 in DNA: TGTGCCAGCTCCCCACAGGGGGCCCCTTTCACAGATACGCAGTATTTT.

This clonotype has ten or more counts. J is TRBJ2-5 and V is TRBV25-1, with D unresolved. The V gene lost 3 bases and the J gene lost 0 bases, with 14 bases spanning the gap. The CDR3 length is 16 residues. The germline gives CDR1 MGHDK, CDR2 SYGVNS. In nucleotides, the CDR3 is TGTGCCAGCAGTGATCTCTCTAGGTGGGACCAAGAGACCCAGTACTTC. This sequence encodes CASSDLSRWDQETQYF.

The chain joins TRBV5-1 to TRBJ2-1, with 8 bases fitting TRBD2. Per germline, CDR1 SGHRS and CDR2 YFSETQ. V lost 4 bases to trimming and J lost 4 bases; unmatched junction nucleotides: 4. This CDR3 has 14 amino acids. CDR3 nucleotide sequence: TGCGCCAGCAGCCCGGGGGGGTCGTACAATGAGCAGTTCTTC. This gives the protein CASSPGGSYNEQFF.

By its share, this clonotype is medium-sized. Sequence at one end of the junction differs from germline and may be a read error. The rearrangement joins TRBV20-1 to TRBJ2-1; D uncertain. The CDR3 has 11 amino acids. In germline, CDR1 is DFQATT, CDR2 SNEGSKA (reference sequence). DNA of the CDR3: TGCAGTGCTAGAGCTTGGGGATGGCCGACCTTC. This sequence encodes CSARAWGWPTF.

This clonotype rates as medium-sized (0.01 to 0.1%). This chain connects TRBV7-2 to TRBJ2-1, with 7 positions matching TRBD2. CDR3 length: 13 residues. The V gene's germline CDR1 is SGHTA and CDR2 FQGNSA. V shed 3 bases and J 10 bases; nucleotides not matched to a gene: 6. Here the CDR3 DNA reads TGTGCCAGCAGCTTCGGTCCAGCGGGAGAGCAGTTCTTC. This codes for CASSFGPAGEQFF.

This clonotype has ten or more counts. V gene TRBV5-1 combines with J gene TRBJ2-4; D might be TRBD1 (6 bases). Between the trimmed V and J ends, which lost 4 bases and 6 bases, there was a span of 17 bases. This CDR3 contains 15 residues. CDR1 and CDR2 from the germline V gene are SGHRS and YFSETQ. CDR3 bases: TGCGCCAGCAGCCCGACCCTTTCGACAGGAAACATTCAGTACTTC. It specifies CASSPTLSTGNIQYF.

By proportion, this clonotype is medium-sized. The chain links TRBV7-9 to TRBJ1-4; 12 nucleotides agree with TRBD1. Germline loops: CDR1 SEHNR, CDR2 FQNEAQ (reference sequence). The CDR3 runs 16 residues. V shed 5 bases, J shed 8 bases, and the junction held 9 bases outside the gene matches. CDR3 sequence (DNA): TGTGCCAGCAGCCCGGGACAGGGGGCATTCGGGGAAAAACTGTTTTTT. Translated: CASSPGQGAFGEKLFF. The full variable domain, completed using reference TRBV7-9 and TRBJ1-4, is DTGVSQNPRHKITKRGQNVTFRCDPISEHNRLYWYRQTLGQGPEFLTYFQNEAQLEKSRLLSDRFSAERPKGSFSTLEIQRTEQGDSAMYLCASSPGQGAFGEKLFFGSGTQLSVL.

This clonotype was found many times. The chain carries TRBV7-9 and TRBJ2-5, with D unclear. The CDR3 runs to 15 residues. Germline-derived CDR1 and CDR2 are SEHNR and FQNEAQ (reference sequence). Deletions cut 1 base from V and 1 base from J, with 10 bases between. CDR3 coding DNA: TGTGCCAGCAGCTTAGTAGTTGGCAGCCAAGAGACCCAGTACTTC. Translating it yields CASSLVVGSQETQYF.

This clonotype was seen at least ten times. J is TRBJ1-2 and V is TRBV9, with D unresolved. Germline V gene lookup returns CDR1 SGDLS and CDR2 YYNGEE. CDR3 size: 14 residues. Trimming shortened V by 2 bases and J by 4 bases, and 12 bases separated the two germline ends. In DNA form, the CDR3 reads TGTGCCAGCAGCGTTTCCCACAAGTTCTATGGCTACACCTTC. It yields the protein CASSVSHKFYGYTF.